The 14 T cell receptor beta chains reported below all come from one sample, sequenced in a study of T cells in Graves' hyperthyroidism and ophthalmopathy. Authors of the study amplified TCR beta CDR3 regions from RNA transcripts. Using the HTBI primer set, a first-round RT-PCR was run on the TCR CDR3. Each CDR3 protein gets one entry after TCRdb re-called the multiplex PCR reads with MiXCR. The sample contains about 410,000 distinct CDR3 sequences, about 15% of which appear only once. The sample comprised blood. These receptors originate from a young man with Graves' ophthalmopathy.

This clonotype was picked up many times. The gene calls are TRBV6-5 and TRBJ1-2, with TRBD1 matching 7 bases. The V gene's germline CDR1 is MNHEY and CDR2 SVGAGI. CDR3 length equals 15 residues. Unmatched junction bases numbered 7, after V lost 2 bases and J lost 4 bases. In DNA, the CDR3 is TGTGCCAGCAGTTACCGGACAGGAGCCTTCTATGGCTACACCTTC. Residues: CASSYRTGAFYGYTF.

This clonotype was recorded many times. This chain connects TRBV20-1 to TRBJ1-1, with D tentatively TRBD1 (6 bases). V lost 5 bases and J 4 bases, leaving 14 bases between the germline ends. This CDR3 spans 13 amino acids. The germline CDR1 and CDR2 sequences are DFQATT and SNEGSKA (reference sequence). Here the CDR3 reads CSAGGGRSTEAFF. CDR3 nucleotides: TGCAGTGCTGGAGGGGGTAGGAGCACTGAAGCTTTCTTT.

CDR3 sequence (DNA): TGCGCCAGCAGCTTCTGGGGTTTCGCTGAAGCTTTCTTT. It codes for CASSFWGFAEAFF. The V and J genes are TRBV5-1 and TRBJ1-1, with D uncertain. This CDR3 spans 13 amino acids. CDR1 is SGHRS and CDR2 is YFSETQ in the germline V gene. V lost 2 bases to trimming and J lost 6 bases, with 11 bases between them. The full variable domain, in which reference TRBV5-1 and TRBJ1-1 provide the parts outside the CDR3, is KAGVTQTPRYLIKTRGQQVTLSCSPISGHRSVSWYQQTPGQGLQFLFEYFSETQRNKGNFPGRFSGRQFSNSRSEMNVSTLELGDSALYLCASSFWGFAEAFFGQGTRLTVV.

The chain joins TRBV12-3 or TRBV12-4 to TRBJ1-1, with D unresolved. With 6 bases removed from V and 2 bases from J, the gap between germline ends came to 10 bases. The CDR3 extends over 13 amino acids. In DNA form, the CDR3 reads TGTGCCAGCAGCAGGACCCATAACACTGAAGCTTTCTTT. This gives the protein CASSRTHNTEAFF.

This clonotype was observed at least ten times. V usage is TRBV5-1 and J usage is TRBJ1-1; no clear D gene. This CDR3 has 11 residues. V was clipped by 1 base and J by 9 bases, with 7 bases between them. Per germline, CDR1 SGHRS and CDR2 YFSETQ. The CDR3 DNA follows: TGCGCCAGCAGCTTGACAGACCAAGCTTTCTTT. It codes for CASSLTDQAFF.

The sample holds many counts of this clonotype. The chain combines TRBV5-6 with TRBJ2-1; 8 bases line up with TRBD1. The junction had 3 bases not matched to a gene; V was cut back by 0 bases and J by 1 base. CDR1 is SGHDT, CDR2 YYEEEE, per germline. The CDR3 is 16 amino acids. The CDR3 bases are TGTGCCAGCAGCTTGGGGACAGGGATATCCTACAATGAGCAGTTCTTC. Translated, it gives CASSLGTGISYNEQFF.

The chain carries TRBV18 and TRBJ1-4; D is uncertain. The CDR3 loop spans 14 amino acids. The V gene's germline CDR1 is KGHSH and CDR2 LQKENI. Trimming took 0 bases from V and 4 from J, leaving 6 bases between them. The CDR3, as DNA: TGTGCCAGCTCACCACCGAATGGTAATGAAAAACTGTTTTTT. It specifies CASSPPNGNEKLFF. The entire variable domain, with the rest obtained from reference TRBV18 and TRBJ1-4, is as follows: NAGVMQNPRHLVRRRGQEARLRCSPMKGHSHVYWYRQLPEEGLKFMVYLQKENIIDESGMPKERFSAEFPKEGPSILRIQQVVRGDSAAYFCASSPPNGNEKLFFGSGTQLSVL.

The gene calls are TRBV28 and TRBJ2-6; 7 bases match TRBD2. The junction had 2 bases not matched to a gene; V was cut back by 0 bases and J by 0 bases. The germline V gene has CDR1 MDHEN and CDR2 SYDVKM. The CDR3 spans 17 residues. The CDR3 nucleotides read TGTGCCAGCAGTTTATGGGGCGGGAGCTCTGGGGCCAACGTCCTGACTTTC. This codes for CASSLWGGSSGANVLTF.

CDR3 coding DNA: TGCAGTGCTGGGCCGGGACAGAAAAACATTCAGTACTTC. Translated: CSAGPGQKNIQYF. The rearrangement joins TRBV20-1 to TRBJ2-4; 7 bases are shared with TRBD1. Germline V lookup: CDR1 DFQATT, CDR2 SNEGSKA (reference sequence). V lost 5 bases and J lost 4; bases outside the gene matches: 5. The CDR3 runs 13 residues.

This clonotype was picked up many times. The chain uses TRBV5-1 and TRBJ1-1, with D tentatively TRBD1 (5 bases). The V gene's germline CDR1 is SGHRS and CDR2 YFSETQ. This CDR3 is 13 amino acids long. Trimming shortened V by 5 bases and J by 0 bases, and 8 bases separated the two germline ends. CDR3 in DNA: TGCGCCAGCAGTGGACACCTGAACACTGAAGCTTTCTTT. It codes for CASSGHLNTEAFF.

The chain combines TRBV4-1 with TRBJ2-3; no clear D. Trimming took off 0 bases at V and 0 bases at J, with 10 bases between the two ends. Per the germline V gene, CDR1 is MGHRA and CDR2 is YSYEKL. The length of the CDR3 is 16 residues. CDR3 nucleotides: TGCGCCAGCAGCCAAGATCGAGGCCCGAGCACAGATACGCAGTATTTT. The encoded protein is CASSQDRGPSTDTQYF.

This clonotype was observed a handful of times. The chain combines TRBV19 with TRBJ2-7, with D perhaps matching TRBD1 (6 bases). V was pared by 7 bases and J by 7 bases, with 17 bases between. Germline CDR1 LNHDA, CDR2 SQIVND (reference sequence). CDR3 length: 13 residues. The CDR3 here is CASTGAPRWEQYF. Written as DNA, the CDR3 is TGTGCCAGTACAGGGGCGCCTCGGTGGGAGCAGTACTTC. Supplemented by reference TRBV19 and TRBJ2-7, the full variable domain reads DGGITQSPKYLFRKEGQNVTLSCEQNLNHDAMYWYRQDPGQGLRLIYYSQIVNDFQKGDIAEGYSVSREKKESFPLTVTSAQKNPTAFYLCASTGAPRWEQYFGPGTRLTVT.

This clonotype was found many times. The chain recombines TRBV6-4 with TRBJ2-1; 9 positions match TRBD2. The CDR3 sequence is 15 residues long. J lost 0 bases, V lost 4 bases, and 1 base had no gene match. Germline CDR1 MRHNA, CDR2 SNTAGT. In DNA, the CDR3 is TGTGCCAGCAGTGTGCGGGAGGGCTCCTACAATGAGCAGTTCTTC. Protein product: CASSVREGSYNEQFF.

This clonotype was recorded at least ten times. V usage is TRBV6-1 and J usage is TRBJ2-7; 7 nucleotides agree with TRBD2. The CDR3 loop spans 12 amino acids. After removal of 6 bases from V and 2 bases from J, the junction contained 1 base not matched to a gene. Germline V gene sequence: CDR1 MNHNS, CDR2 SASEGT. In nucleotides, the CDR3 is TGTGCCAGCAGGGCGGGAGCCTACGAGCAGTACTTC. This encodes CASRAGAYEQYF.